These 4 T cell receptor beta chains originate from one sample sequenced in a study of T cells expressing NK-cell markers (dated by TCRdb to 2019 to 2021). Libraries were constructed by 5' RACE. TCRdb shows the sequencer as Illumina HiSeq 2000. Following reprocessing of the reads by TCRdb, the data hold one row per CDR3 protein sequence and no DNA is available. The sample table on file contains around 380,000 distinct CDR3 sequences. Approximately 11% of the sample rests with the top ten. Sequences were obtained from blood T cells: a sorted CD56 or NKG2C T cell subset, CD4+ or CD8+ T cells, or bulk PBMC T cells (not recorded which). The origin of the receptors is a woman aged 45-65 years in good health. Donor details come from another sample of the same person, matched by shared clones.

The V gene is TRBV4-1, the J gene TRBJ2-1; TCRdb indicates TRBD1, and absent DNA this call remains unverified. Germline loops: CDR1 MGHRA, CDR2 YSYEKL. The CDR3 length is 15 residues. The CDR3: CASSQNRDAYNEQFF.

The chain has TRBV14 and TRBJ2-5. Germline CDR1 and CDR2: SGHDN and FVKESK. The CDR3 covers 12 residues. This CDR3 reads CASSPFLGTQYF.

CDR3 sequence: CAIRNPLGDTGELFF. The chain has TRBV5-1 and TRBJ2-2; TCRdb designates TRBD1, a call that cannot be tested without DNA. This CDR3 region has 15 residues. Per germline, CDR1 SGHRS and CDR2 YFSETQ.

This sequence joins TRBV20-1 and TRBJ2-5; TCRdb reports TRBD2, a call that lacks DNA to check it against. This CDR3 is 14 amino acids long. CDR1 DFQATT and CDR2 SNEGSKA come from the germline V gene (reference sequence). The CDR3 here is CSATIAGAEETQYF.